This paragraph covers one T cell receptor beta chain sequence. The antigen is not known. The CDR3 consists of 13 residues. Germline trimming cut 5 bases from V and 8 bases from J; bases unmatched to any gene: 8. Germline V gene data show CDR1 as SQVTM and CDR2 as ANQGSEA. This sample was included in a study of post-analysis software for immune sequencing data. Study background: Patients with relapsing-remitting, secondary progressive and progressive-relapsing multiple sclerosis courses were all represented.

Study outcomes and limitations: Pronounced co-clustering by F measure was evident among identically batched samples. TRBV5-6, TRBV5-1 and TRBV20-1 belonged to a set of five TRBV segments that were more frequent in patients than controls. Controls' normalized Chao1 diversity significantly exceeded that of multiple sclerosis patients.

Tagging with unique molecular identifiers was a feature of the TCR beta cDNA libraries. T cells numbering about 0.85 to 10 million yielded around 500,000 cDNA molecules. TCRdb re-called the PCR reads with MiXCR, one entry per CDR3 protein. The repertoire consists of hundreds of thousands of distinct CDR3 sequences, with roughly three fifths occurring once and the leading ten covering approximately 10%. The specimen was blood. The chain employs TRBV29-1 and TRBJ1-3; 8 nucleotides line up with TRBD1. The receptor comes from a girl aged 2 to 10 with multiple sclerosis. The CDR3 region is CSVTTGGGYTIYF. As DNA, the CDR3 is TGCAGCGTTACCACAGGGGGAGGTTACACCATATATTTT.